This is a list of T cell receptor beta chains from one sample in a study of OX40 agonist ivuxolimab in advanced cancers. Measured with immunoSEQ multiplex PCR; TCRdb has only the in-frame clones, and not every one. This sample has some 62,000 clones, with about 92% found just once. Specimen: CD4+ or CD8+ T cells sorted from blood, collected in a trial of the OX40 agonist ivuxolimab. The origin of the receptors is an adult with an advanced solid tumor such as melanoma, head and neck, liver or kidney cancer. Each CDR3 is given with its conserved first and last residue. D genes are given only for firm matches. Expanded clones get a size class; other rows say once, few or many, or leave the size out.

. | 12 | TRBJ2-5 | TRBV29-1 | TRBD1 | CSARQGQETQYF | TGCAGCGCAAGACAGGGCCAAGAGACCCAGTACTTC
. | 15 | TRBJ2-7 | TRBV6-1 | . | CASTSGIRGSYEQYF | TGTGCCAGCACGAGCGGGATCAGGGGGTCCTACGAGCAGTACTTC
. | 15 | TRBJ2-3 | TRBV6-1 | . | CASASVALSTDTQYF | TGTGCCAGCGCTTCGGTAGCGCTTAGCACAGATACGCAGTATTTT
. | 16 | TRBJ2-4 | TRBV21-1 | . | CASSDRGRGAKNIQYF | TGTGCCAGCAGCGACAGGGGGAGAGGAGCCAAAAACATTCAGTACTTC
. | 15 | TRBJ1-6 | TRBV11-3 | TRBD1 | CASSSSLTGNMPLHF | TGTGCCAGCAGCTCATCCTTGACAGGGAATATGCCCCTCCACTTT
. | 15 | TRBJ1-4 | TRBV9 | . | CASSIRQAQGEKLFF | TGTGCCAGCAGCATAAGACAGGCCCAAGGGGAAAAACTGTTTTTT
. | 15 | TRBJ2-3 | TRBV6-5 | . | CASSYFAGNTDTQYF | TGTGCCAGCAGTTACTTTGCGGGAAACACAGATACGCAGTATTTT
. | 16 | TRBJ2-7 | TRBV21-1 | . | CASRYNCGANPYEQYF | .
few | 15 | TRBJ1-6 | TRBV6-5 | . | CASSYSRNSNSPLHF | TGTGCCAGCAGTTACTCCCGGAACAGTAATTCACCCCTCCACTTT
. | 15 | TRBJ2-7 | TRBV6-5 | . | CASRVTGSGPYEQYF | TGTGCCAGCAGGGTTACTGGATCTGGTCCCTACGAGCAGTACTTC
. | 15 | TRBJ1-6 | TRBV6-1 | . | CASSALDGYNSPLHF | TGTGCCAGCAGTGCCTTGGACGGTTATAATTCACCCCTCCACTTT
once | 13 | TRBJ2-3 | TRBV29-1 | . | CSVTPQGTDTQYF | TGCAGCGTAACACCTCAGGGCACAGATACGCAGTATTTT